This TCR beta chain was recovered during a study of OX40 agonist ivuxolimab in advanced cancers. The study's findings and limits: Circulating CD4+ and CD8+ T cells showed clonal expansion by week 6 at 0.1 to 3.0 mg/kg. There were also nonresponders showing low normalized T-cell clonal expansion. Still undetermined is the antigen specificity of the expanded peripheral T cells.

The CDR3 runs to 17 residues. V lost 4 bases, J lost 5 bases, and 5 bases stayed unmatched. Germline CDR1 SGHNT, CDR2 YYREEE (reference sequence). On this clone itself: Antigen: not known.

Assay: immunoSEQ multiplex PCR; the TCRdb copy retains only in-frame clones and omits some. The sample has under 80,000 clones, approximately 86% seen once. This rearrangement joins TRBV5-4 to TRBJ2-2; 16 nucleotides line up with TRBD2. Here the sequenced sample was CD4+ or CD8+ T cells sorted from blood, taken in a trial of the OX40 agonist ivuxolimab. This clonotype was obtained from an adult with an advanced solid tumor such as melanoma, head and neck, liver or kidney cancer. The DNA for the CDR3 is TGTGCCAGCAGCCCCGGGACTAGCGGGAGGGAAACCGGGGAGCTGTTTTTT. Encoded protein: CASSPGTSGRETGELFF. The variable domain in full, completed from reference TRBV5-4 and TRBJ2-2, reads ETGVTQSPTHLIKTRGQQVTLRCSSQSGHNTVSWYQQALGQGPQFIFQYYREEENGRGNFPPRFSGLQFPNYSSELNVNALELDDSALYLCASSPGTSGRETGELFFGEGSRLTVL.